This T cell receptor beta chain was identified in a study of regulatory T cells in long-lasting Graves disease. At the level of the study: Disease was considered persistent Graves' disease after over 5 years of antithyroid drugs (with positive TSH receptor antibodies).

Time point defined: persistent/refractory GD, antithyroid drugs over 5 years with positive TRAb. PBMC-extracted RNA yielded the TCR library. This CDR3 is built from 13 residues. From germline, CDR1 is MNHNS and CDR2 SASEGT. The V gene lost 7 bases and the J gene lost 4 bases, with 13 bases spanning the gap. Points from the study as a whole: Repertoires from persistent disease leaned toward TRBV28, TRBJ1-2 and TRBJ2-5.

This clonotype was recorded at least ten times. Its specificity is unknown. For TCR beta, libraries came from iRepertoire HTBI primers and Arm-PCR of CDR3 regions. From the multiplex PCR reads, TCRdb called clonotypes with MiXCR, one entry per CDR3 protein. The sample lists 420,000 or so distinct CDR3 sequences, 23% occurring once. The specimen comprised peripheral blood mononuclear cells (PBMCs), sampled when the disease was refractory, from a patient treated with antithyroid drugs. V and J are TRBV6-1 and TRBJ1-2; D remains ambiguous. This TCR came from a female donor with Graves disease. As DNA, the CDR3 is TGTGCCAGCATTAAATCCGCGGCCTATGGCTACACCTTC. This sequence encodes CASIKSAAYGYTF.